The T cell receptor beta chain described here comes from a study of CD8+ T cells in alopecia areata. Treatment denoted: oral pan-JAK inhibitor, 5-10 mg twice daily. RNA extraction and reverse transcription yielded cDNA as sequencing template. Produced via immunoSEQ multiplex PCR; TCRdb's table is partial and in-frame only. The repertoire holds 200,000 to 250,000 clones, with around 65% as singletons. The CDR3 covers 14 residues. Trimming removed 8 bases at V and 6 bases at J, with 17 bases between. In germline, CDR1 is SNHLY, CDR2 FYNNEI. This specimen was CD4+ T cells sorted from blood, taken at week 4, from a patient treated with tofacitinib. This chain joins TRBV2 and TRBJ1-5, with D tentatively TRBD1 (6 bases). The source of this sequence is a human donor with alopecia areata. The CDR3 nucleotides read TGTGCCAGCGGGGAGCAGGGGTTGAGTCAGCCCCAGCATTTT. This sequence encodes CASGEQGLSQPQHF.